Listed here is a single T cell receptor beta chain. Its antigen is currently unknown. CDR3 size: 16 residues. The germline V and J ends were trimmed by 4 bases and 3 bases, with 20 bases remaining between them. In germline, CDR1 is SGHRS, CDR2 YFSETQ. The sample is drawn from a study of post-analysis software for immune sequencing data. Tagging with unique molecular identifiers was a feature of the TCR beta cDNA libraries. Input populations of about 0.85 to 11 million T cells gave rise to 500,000 to 600,000 cDNA molecules. TCRdb ran MiXCR on the PCR reads and lists one entry per CDR3 protein. The sample has about 200,000 distinct CDR3 sequences; over 25% are singletons. Points from the study as a whole: Batch-matched samples strongly co-clustered by F measure. Compared against controls, patients with multiple sclerosis displayed significantly lower normalized Chao1 diversity. In patients, about 5 TRBV segments were more frequent than in controls, with TRBV5-6, TRBV5-1 and TRBV20-1 among them.

The receptor was derived from a girl between 2 and 17 years old with multiple sclerosis. The J gene is TRBJ2-7, the V gene TRBV5-1; possibly TRBD1 for D (5 bases). Sequencing was carried out using blood. CDR3 in amino acids: CASSLNNLRQGYEQYF. As DNA, the CDR3 is TGCGCCAGCAGCCTAAACAACCTACGGCAGGGCTACGAGCAGTACTTC.